Listed here are 10 T cell receptor beta chains from one sample, sequenced in a study of shared clonotypes between healthy human individuals. Libraries were prepared by immunoSEQ multiplex PCR; TCRdb keeps only in-frame clonotypes and omits some of them. Among some 660,000 clones listed, around four fifths were seen once. Material for sequencing was memory CD4+ T cells sorted from blood. Described subset: CD45RA-negative fraction. Every receptor here comes from a woman between 25 and 40 years old in good health.

The chain carries TRBV6-4 and TRBJ2-1; the D gene is possibly TRBD2 (7 bases). Trimming removed 6 bases at V and 6 bases at J, with 15 bases between. The CDR3 length is 14 residues. Germline lookup yields CDR1 MRHNA and CDR2 SNTAGT. The CDR3 DNA sequence: TGTGCCAGCAGCCCCAGGGGAGGGAGCAATGAGCAGTTCTTC. Translated: CASSPRGGSNEQFF.

The chain combines TRBV5-1 with TRBJ2-7, with TRBD2 identical over 9 bases. Germline V gene sequence: CDR1 SGHRS, CDR2 YFSETQ. CDR3 length: 14 residues. J gave up 1 base and V 5 bases, and 4 bases lay outside the gene matches. The CDR3 DNA reads TGCGCCAGCAGGCATACTAGCGGGTCCTACGAGCAGTACTTC. Amino acids: CASRHTSGSYEQYF.

The chain carries TRBV7-3 and TRBJ2-3; unclear D gene. The CDR3 length is 15 residues. Trimming left V 0 bases short and J 2 bases short, with 9 bases between. Per germline, CDR1 SGHTA and CDR2 FQGTGA. This CDR3 reads CASSLTSYPTDTQYF. The CDR3 DNA reads TGTGCCAGCAGCTTAACTAGCTATCCCACAGATACGCAGTATTTT. The full variable domain, in which reference TRBV7-3 and TRBJ2-3 provide the parts outside the CDR3, is GAGVSQTPSNKVTEKGKYVELRCDPISGHTALYWYRQSLGQGPEFLIYFQGTGAADDSGLPNDRFFAVRPEGSVSTLKIQRTERGDSAVYLCASSLTSYPTDTQYFGPGTRLTVL.

The chain is built from TRBV10-1 and TRBJ2-2, with TRBD2 matching 9 bases. V lost 7 bases, J lost 7 bases, and 10 bases stayed unmatched. Germline CDR1 and CDR2: WNHNN and SYGVQD (reference sequence). The CDR3 has 15 amino acids. The CDR3 loop reads CASNRGASGDGELFF. In DNA form, the CDR3 reads TGCGCCAGCAACCGGGGGGCTAGCGGGGACGGGGAGCTGTTTTTT.

The genes are TRBV5-1 and TRBJ2-7; no definite D call. V was shortened by 4 bases and J by 3 bases, with 26 bases between the two germline ends. The CDR3 covers 18 residues. Germline V CDR1 and CDR2: SGHRS, YFSETQ. The chain's CDR3 is CASSPGHSLLAEIYEQYF. The CDR3 DNA sequence: TGCGCCAGCAGCCCGGGCCACTCCCTCCTTGCGGAAATCTACGAGCAGTACTTC. The full variable domain, with the rest looked up from reference TRBV5-1 and TRBJ2-7, is KAGVTQTPRYLIKTRGQQVTLSCSPISGHRSVSWYQQTPGQGLQFLFEYFSETQRNKGNFPGRFSGRQFSNSRSEMNVSTLELGDSALYLCASSPGHSLLAEIYEQYFGPGTRLTVT.

V usage is TRBV19 and J usage is TRBJ1-3; D may be TRBD1 (6 bases). This CDR3 region has 14 residues. Germline CDR1 LNHDA, CDR2 SQIVND (reference sequence). V lost 6 bases, J lost 3 bases, and 12 bases lay in between. The CDR3 is CASSDRRLGNTIYF. The CDR3 coding sequence is TGTGCCAGTAGCGACAGGAGGCTTGGAAACACCATATATTTT. The full variable domain, in which reference TRBV19 and TRBJ1-3 provide the parts outside the CDR3, is DGGITQSPKYLFRKEGQNVTLSCEQNLNHDAMYWYRQDPGQGLRLIYYSQIVNDFQKGDIAEGYSVSREKKESFPLTVTSAQKNPTAFYLCASSDRRLGNTIYFGEGSWLTVV.

The rearrangement joins TRBV27 to TRBJ2-3, with 7 bases aligning to TRBD2. Germline CDR1 reads MNHEY; CDR2 reads SMNVEV (reference sequence). The trim removed 9 bases at V and 4 bases at J, leaving 7 bases unmatched. There are 13 residues in the CDR3. This CDR3 reads CASGWREPDTQYF. The CDR3 DNA reads TGTGCCAGTGGCTGGCGGGAGCCAGATACGCAGTATTTT.

J is TRBJ2-1 and V is TRBV30; 16 bases are a match to TRBD2. There are 20 residues in the CDR3. CDR1 is GTSNPN and CDR2 is SVGIG in the germline V gene (reference sequence). J was trimmed by 1 base and V by 0 bases; bases with no gene match: 9. The CDR3 DNA reads TGTGCCTGGAGTGTAACACCGGGACTAGCGGGAGGGCCGTCCTACAATGAGCAGTTCTTC. Residues: CAWSVTPGLAGGPSYNEQFF. The complete variable domain, with remaining parts taken from reference TRBV30 and TRBJ2-1, reads SQTIHQWPATLVQPVGSPLSLECTVEGTSNPNLYWYRQAAGRGLQLLFYSVGIGQISSEVPQNLSASRPQDRQFILSSKKLLLSDSGFYLCAWSVTPGLAGGPSYNEQFFGPGTRLTVL.

The genes are TRBV7-2 and TRBJ2-7; weak D call: TRBD1 (5 bases). The germline V and J ends were trimmed by 5 bases and 5 bases, with 10 bases remaining between them. CDR3 size: 12 residues. Germline V gene data show CDR1 as SGHTA and CDR2 as FQGNSA. The CDR3 region has the DNA TGTGCCAGCAGCATCGACAGTAACGAGCAGTACTTC. It translates to CASSIDSNEQYF.

Comments on this clone: Other DNA sequences in the sample encode the same CDR3. The rearrangement joins TRBV18 to TRBJ2-7, with D perhaps assigned TRBD1 or TRBD2 (5 bases each). CDR1 and CDR2 (germline): KGHSH, LQKENI. This CDR3 spans 12 amino acids. V was pared by 6 bases and J by 0 bases, with 6 bases between. The CDR3 here is CASSGDSYEQYF. Here the CDR3 DNA reads TGTGCCAGCTCGGGGGACTCCTACGAGCAGTACTTC.